Listed below are T cell receptor beta chains from one sample, sequenced in a study of regulatory T cells in long-lasting Graves disease. TCRdb re-called the multiplex PCR reads with MiXCR, one entry per CDR3 protein. The profile shows about 530,000 distinct CDR3 sequences, about 16% of them singletons. This sample was shared with a second study, whose subject was T cells in Graves' hyperthyroidism and ophthalmopathy.

The input for sequencing was peripheral blood mononuclear cells (PBMCs), taken at new diagnosis, from a patient treated with antithyroid drugs. All receptors come from a woman aged 40 to 65 with Graves disease. CDR3s include the opening cysteine and the closing phenylalanine or tryptophan. The D gene is left open where the match is weak. Size is stated for part of the rows, as once, few or many counts, or as a class when the clone is expanded.

NA,TRBJ1-1,TRBV11-2,19,NA,CASSQDWGQIGVGNTEAFF,TGTGCCAGCAGCCAAGATTGGGGACAAATCGGGGTCGGGAACACTGAAGCTTTCTTT
NA,TRBJ1-2,TRBV20-1,14,NA,CSASPSGTLHGYTF,TGCAGTGCTAGCCCCTCGGGGACCCTCCATGGCTACACCTTC
NA,TRBJ1-6,TRBV19,15,NA,CASSIGLFGGSPLHF,TGTGCCAGTAGTATCGGTTTGTTCGGGGGCTCACCCCTCCACTTT
many,TRBJ2-4,TRBV6-5,15,NA,CASSLAGIAKNIQYF,TGTGCCAGCAGTTTGGCAGGTATAGCCAAAAACATTCAGTACTTC
few,TRBJ2-5,TRBV29-1,15,TRBD1,CSVEEVGQTQETQYF,TGCAGCGTTGAAGAAGTGGGACAGACCCAAGAGACCCAGTACTTC
few,TRBJ1-6,TRBV10-3,15,NA,CAISPGGEVGSPLHF,TGTGCCATCAGTCCTGGGGGGGAGGTGGGGTCACCCCTCCACTTT
many,TRBJ1-6,TRBV2,11,NA,CASSESTPLHF,TGTGCCAGCAGTGAAAGTACACCCCTCCACTTT
many,TRBJ1-2,TRBV28,14,TRBD1,CASSPEDRVGGYTF,TGTGCCAGCAGTCCCGAGGACAGGGTTGGAGGCTACACCTTC
NA,TRBJ1-3,TRBV3-1,15,NA,CASSSHAGSGNTIYF,TGTGCCAGCAGCTCCCACGCAGGGTCTGGAAACACCATATATTTT
NA,TRBJ2-4,TRBV7-9,16,NA,CASSLVAGVAKNIQYF,TGTGCCAGCAGCTTAGTGGCAGGAGTAGCCAAAAACATTCAGTACTTC
few,TRBJ2-7,TRBV20-1,18,TRBD2,CSARARTSGGLLVTEQYF,TGCAGTGCTAGAGCCCGGACTAGCGGGGGCCTTTTGGTGACCGAGCAGTACTTC
NA,TRBJ1-4,TRBV6-2/TRBV6-3,11,NA,CASSYGGKLFF,TGTGCCAGCAGTTATGGGGGAAAACTGTTTTTT
NA,TRBJ2-7,TRBV20-1,11,NA,CSALLLYEQYF,TGCAGTGCTCTACTCCTCTACGAGCAGTACTTC
few,TRBJ1-4,TRBV19,14,NA,CASRVDIINEKLFF,TGTGCCAGTAGGGTCGACATCATTAATGAAAAACTGTTTTTT
NA,TRBJ2-7,TRBV30,13,NA,CAWTPGPLYEQYF,TGTGCCTGGACGCCAGGGCCTCTCTACGAGCAGTACTTC
many,TRBJ1-4,TRBV30,12,NA,CARGSGNEKLFF,TGTGCCCGCGGGTCGGGTAATGAAAAACTGTTTTTT
NA,TRBJ2-2,TRBV18,13,NA,CASSPKRTGELFF,TGTGCCAGCTCACCGAAAAGGACCGGGGAGCTGTTTTTT
few,TRBJ1-1,TRBV6-1,14,TRBD1,CASSDRRQGANAFF,TGTGCCAGCAGTGACCGACGACAGGGGGCGAACGCTTTCTTT
NA,TRBJ2-1,TRBV19,14,NA,CASSTQGPYNEQFF,TGTGCCAGTAGTACGCAGGGCCCCTACAATGAGCAGTTCTTC
many,TRBJ1-5,TRBV2,16,TRBD1,CASSITGGATGQPQHF,TGTGCCAGCAGCATAACAGGGGGCGCGACTGGTCAGCCCCAGCATTTT
many,TRBJ2-5,TRBV6-1,13,TRBD1,CASSLDRFETQYF,TGTGCCAGCAGTCTGGACAGGTTCGAGACCCAGTACTTC
many,TRBJ2-3,TRBV20-1,13,TRBD1,CSAFQGATDTQYF,TGCAGTGCTTTTCAGGGGGCAACAGATACGCAGTATTTT
many,TRBJ2-5,TRBV20-1,15,NA,CSARTADNGYVTQYF,TGCAGTGCTAGAACGGCGGACAATGGTTACGTGACCCAGTACTTC
many,TRBJ2-1,TRBV11-2,20,TRBD2,CASSLDYTGDRRGKYNEQFF,TGTGCCAGCAGCTTAGATTATACTGGGGATAGGCGGGGGAAGTACAATGAGCAGTTCTTC
many,TRBJ1-2,TRBV19,15,NA,CASSRGGPGNYGYTF,TGTGCCAGTAGTAGGGGAGGTCCCGGGAACTATGGCTACACCTTC
many,TRBJ1-1,TRBV11-2,16,NA,CASTPISGRMNTEAFF,TGTGCCAGCACTCCGATTTCGGGACGGATGAACACTGAAGCTTTCTTT
many,TRBJ2-2,TRBV11-2,14,NA,CASSLNPNTGELFF,TGTGCCAGCAGCTTAAATCCGAACACCGGGGAGCTGTTTTTT